Included here is one TCR beta chain sequence, with context. Authors' methods: For nucleated cells, counts were estimated from reference gene primer amplification. The assay was immunoSEQ multiplex PCR, and TCRdb's table has in-frame clones only and misses some. The DNA gave D and trimming, while V, J and clone size come from that table. The sample consists of about 120,000 clones, around 89% of them appearing once. This sample was included in a study of blood T cell repertoires in COVID-19. Study information: Researchers got acute and convalescent COVID-19 samples from the United States, Italy and Spain. Sample material is recorded as cDNA or gDNA derived from T cells, B-cell-depleted T cells, or PBMCs.

V trimming: 3 bases; J trimming: 4 bases; junction bases outside the gene matches: 4. There are 15 residues in the CDR3. The germline V gene encodes CDR1 LGHDT and CDR2 YNNKEL (reference sequence). The clonotype originates from a human donor with acute or convalescent COVID-19. The donor label of this sample is uncertain. The chain joins TRBV3-1 (or the pseudogene TRBV3-2) to TRBJ2-1; 9 bases are a match to TRBD2. Sequenced input: peripheral blood. DNA of the CDR3: TGTGCCAGCAGCCAGCAAGCGGGGGGTTACAATGAGCAGTTCTTC. Its protein product is CASSQQAGGYNEQFF.